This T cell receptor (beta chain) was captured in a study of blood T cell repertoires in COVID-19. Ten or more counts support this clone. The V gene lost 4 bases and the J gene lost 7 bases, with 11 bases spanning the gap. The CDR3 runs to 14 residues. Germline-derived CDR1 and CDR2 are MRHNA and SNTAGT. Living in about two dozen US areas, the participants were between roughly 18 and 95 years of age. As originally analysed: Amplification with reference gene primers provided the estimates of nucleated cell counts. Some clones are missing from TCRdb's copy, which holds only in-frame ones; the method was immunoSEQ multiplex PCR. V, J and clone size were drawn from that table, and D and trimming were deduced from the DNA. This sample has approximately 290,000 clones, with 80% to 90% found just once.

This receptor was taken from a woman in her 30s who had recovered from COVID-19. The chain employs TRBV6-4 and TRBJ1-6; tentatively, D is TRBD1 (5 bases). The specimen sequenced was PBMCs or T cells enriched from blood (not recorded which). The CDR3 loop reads CASSADSNNSPLHF. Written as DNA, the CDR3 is TGTGCCAGCAGTGCTGACAGTAACAATTCACCCCTCCACTTT.